This record concerns one TCR beta chain sequence. This specimen comes from a study of control samples from healthy donors and cancer patients. V was clipped by 0 bases and J by 8 bases; unmatched bases: 11. The CDR3 totals 16 residues. Germline V CDR1 and CDR2: SGDLS, YYNGEE. This table comes from immunoSEQ multiplex PCR, and its TCRdb copy is limited to in-frame clones, with some not included. The data contain 100,000 to 150,000 clones, 80% to 90% of them seen just once; the ten biggest clones take up about 8.7%. The source is a man aged 35 to 55 in good health. The rearrangement links TRBV9 to TRBJ1-3, with 7 bases fitting TRBD1. Sequencing input: blood. The CDR3 here is CASSVDRGPPAYTIYF. As DNA, the CDR3 is TGTGCCAGCAGCGTAGACAGGGGCCCGCCGGCTTACACCATATATTTT.